This T cell receptor (beta chain) originates from a study of T-cell memory formation after mild COVID-19. Study-level information: Largely, TCR clusters stayed within a single donor. General study points: CD4+ clones that contracted lay mainly in CM and EM; CD8+ ones lay in EMRA. There was no confirmation that second-wave clones peaking on day 37 were SARS-CoV-2 specific.

The CDR3 is made up of 12 amino acids. Trimming cost V 6 bases and J 11 bases, with 14 bases left between them. CDR1 MNHEY and CDR2 SVGEGT come from the germline V gene. Turning to this clonotype: What it recognizes is unknown.

Constant-segment primers served in 5'RACE that generated TCR alpha and TCR beta cDNA libraries bearing sample barcodes and UMIs. Via MiXCR, TCRdb re-called the 5' RACE reads, giving one row per CDR3 protein. The sample has 180,000 or so distinct CDR3 sequences, 11% seen once. The sequence came from a man between 18 and 35 years old who had mild COVID-19 (a few samples of this study predate the infection). Cell type and time point are not known. This chain links TRBV6-2 or TRBV6-3 with TRBJ2-4; D unresolved. The material sequenced was PBMCs or a T cell subset sorted from them (not recorded which). The CDR3 reads CASRKDPSVQYF. CDR3 in DNA: TGTGCCAGCAGGAAGGACCCGAGCGTTCAGTACTTC.